The 20 T cell receptor beta chains listed next were all sequenced from one sample in a study of blood T cell repertoires in COVID-19. Sequencing used immunoSEQ multiplex PCR; TCRdb keeps in-frame clones, though not all of them. The sample lists 110,000 to 150,000 clones; roughly 91% were seen once. Sequences were obtained from peripheral blood. These receptors all come from a man aged 60-69 years with active or convalescent COVID-19.

The V gene is TRBV18, the J gene TRBJ2-6; D gene ambiguous. V was pared by 6 bases and J by 4 bases, with 7 bases between. The CDR3 extends over 13 amino acids. CDR1 and CDR2 from the germline V gene are KGHSH and LQKENI. CDR3 nucleotides: TGTGCCAGCTCCCCCCCGGGGGCCAACGTCCTGACTTTC. Encoded protein: CASSPPGANVLTF.

This chain links TRBV28 with TRBJ1-4; the D is unclear. The CDR3 has 15 residues. Trimming removed 5 bases from V and 0 bases from J, with 10 bases in between. Germline V CDR1 and CDR2: MDHEN, SYDVKM. This chain's CDR3 is CASSQFVATNEKLFF. CDR3 bases: TGTGCCAGCAGTCAATTTGTTGCAACTAATGAAAAACTGTTTTTT.

The J gene is TRBJ1-3, the V gene TRBV3-1 (or the pseudogene TRBV3-2); D remains ambiguous. The V gene lost 1 base and the J gene lost 0 bases, with 10 bases spanning the gap. The CDR3 length is 16 residues. Looked up from germline, CDR1 is LGHDT and CDR2 is YNNKEL (reference sequence). The CDR3 reads CASSQGGGRSGNTIYF. DNA of the CDR3: TGTGCCAGCAGCCAAGGTGGAGGGCGCTCTGGAAACACCATATATTTT.

The V and J genes are TRBV10-1 and TRBJ1-6, with TRBD1 as a possible D gene (6 bases). The ends were cut back, 7 bases at V and 11 bases at J, with 12 bases in the middle. Germline CDR1 is WNHNN and CDR2 is SYGVQD (reference sequence). This CDR3 comprises 12 residues. Written as DNA, the CDR3 is TGCGCCAGCATTACAGGGAATCCACCCCTCCACTTT. The encoded protein is CASITGNPPLHF.

The CDR3 DNA follows: TGTGCCAGCAGCGCAAGCGGGAGCGCGGGCAATGAGCAGTTCTTC. Its protein is CASSASGSAGNEQFF. This sequence joins TRBV9 and TRBJ2-1, with 8 bases aligning to TRBD2. Trimming at V came to 3 bases and at J to 6 bases, leaving 8 bases not matched to a gene. This CDR3 spans 15 amino acids. CDR1 and CDR2 (germline): SGDLS, YYNGEE.

The rearrangement joins TRBV4-2 to TRBJ2-7, with D maybe TRBD2 (5 bases). Deletions cut 0 bases from V and 4 bases from J, with 16 bases between. The CDR3 loop spans 16 amino acids. Looked up from germline, CDR1 is LGHNA and CDR2 is YNFKEQ. CDR3 in DNA: TGTGCCAGCAGCCAAGATCAATCGAACCGGGGATACGAGCAGTACTTC. Translating it yields CASSQDQSNRGYEQYF.

The chain recombines TRBV4-2 with TRBJ2-1, with 9 bases that match TRBD2. V was pared by 1 base and J by 8 bases, with 9 bases of the junction left unmatched. From germline, CDR1 is LGHNA and CDR2 YNFKEQ. The CDR3 runs to 16 residues. In DNA, the CDR3 is TGTGCCAGCAGCCAAGCAACCGGGACTAGCAGGGATGAGCAGTTCTTC. It is translated as CASSQATGTSRDEQFF.

The chain is built from TRBV6-2 or TRBV6-3 and TRBJ1-3, with D possibly TRBD1 on 5 matching bases. The germline V and J ends were trimmed by 6 bases and 0 bases, with 9 bases remaining between them. CDR1 and CDR2 (germline): MNHEY, SVGEGT. The CDR3 sequence is 14 residues long. The CDR3 bases are TGTGCCAGCAGCGTAACAGGCTCTGGAAACACCATATATTTT. Translation: CASSVTGSGNTIYF.

The chain couples TRBV10-3 to TRBJ2-5; D is perhaps TRBD1 (6 bases). CDR3 size: 18 residues. V was pared by 0 bases and J by 0 bases, with 17 bases between. Germline CDR1 is ENHRY and CDR2 is SYGVKD. The CDR3 DNA follows: TGTGCCATCAGTGAGTCTTCGGGACAAAACACCGACCAAGAGACCCAGTACTTC. It yields the protein CAISESSGQNTDQETQYF.

The V gene is TRBV4-1, the J gene TRBJ1-5; D gene ambiguous. Trimming left V 1 base short and J 2 bases short, with 12 bases between. The length of the CDR3 is 16 residues. CDR1 MGHRA and CDR2 YSYEKL come from the germline V gene. The CDR3 DNA sequence: TGCGCCAGCAGCCAAGCTAGGTCTCTGGGCAATCAGCCCCAGCATTTT. Translation gives CASSQARSLGNQPQHF.

The chain employs TRBV18 and TRBJ1-4; D is unresolved. Trimming took 5 bases from V and 8 from J, leaving 12 bases between them. This CDR3 has 13 amino acids. Germline CDR1 and CDR2: KGHSH and LQKENI. The CDR3 sequence is CASSERTEEKLFF. The CDR3 DNA reads as TGTGCCAGCTCAGAGAGAACTGAGGAAAAACTGTTTTTT.

J is TRBJ1-1 and V is TRBV7-9; D gene unclear. The CDR3 is 13 residues long. Trimming removed 1 base from V and 0 bases from J, with 3 bases in between. Germline V gene sequence: CDR1 SEHNR, CDR2 FQNEAQ (reference sequence). CDR3 region: CASSLVMNTEAFF. The CDR3 DNA is TGTGCCAGCAGCTTAGTTATGAACACTGAAGCTTTCTTT.

This rearrangement joins TRBV5-1 to TRBJ1-3, with TRBD1 matching 7 bases. J was trimmed by 0 bases and V by 4 bases; bases with no gene match: 7. The CDR3 is 16 residues long. Germline CDR1 reads SGHRS; CDR2 reads YFSETQ. The CDR3 region has the DNA TGCGCCAGCAGCCCCGGGACAGCCTACTCTGGAAACACCATATATTTT. The encoded protein is CASSPGTAYSGNTIYF.

The CDR3 bases are TGTGCCAGTAGTATAGATCGAATAGCGGGAGAGGGAGAGACCCAGTACTTC. Amino acids: CASSIDRIAGEGETQYF. This chain uses TRBV19 with TRBJ2-5; TRBD2 matches 9 bases. This CDR3 is built from 17 residues. The junction had 9 bases not matched to a gene; V was cut back by 0 bases and J by 4 bases. From germline, CDR1 is LNHDA and CDR2 SQIVND (reference sequence).

The sample holds one count of this clone. This rearrangement joins TRBV29-1 to TRBJ1-2, with a weak D call TRBD1 (6 bases). With 4 bases removed from V and 6 bases from J, the gap between germline ends came to 12 bases. The germline V gene has CDR1 SQVTM and CDR2 ANQGSEA. The CDR3 is made up of 12 amino acids. The CDR3 nucleotides read TGCAGCGTTGGGGGAGGGGGAGATGGCTACACCTTC. Protein product: CSVGGGGDGYTF.

This sequence joins TRBV5-4 and TRBJ2-1, with D possibly matching TRBD1 (6 bases). The CDR3 has 15 amino acids. V was shortened by 1 base and J by 0 bases, with 8 bases between the two germline ends. Per the germline V gene, CDR1 is SGHNT and CDR2 is YYREEE (reference sequence). As DNA, the CDR3 is TGTGCCAGCAGCTTGTCGACAGGCTCCTACAATGAGCAGTTCTTC. It codes for CASSLSTGSYNEQFF.

This rearrangement joins TRBV15 to TRBJ2-7, with a possible D match to TRBD2 (6 bases). The CDR3 consists of 14 residues. Germline V CDR1 and CDR2: LNHNV, YYDKDF (reference sequence). V shed 7 bases and J shed 4 bases, with 17 bases lying between them. CDR3 protein: CATKRSGYRYEQYF. The CDR3 region has the DNA TGTGCCACCAAGAGAAGCGGGTACCGTTACGAGCAGTACTTC.

The V and J genes are TRBV18 and TRBJ2-3; 10 bases are shared with TRBD2. Looked up from germline, CDR1 is KGHSH and CDR2 is LQKENI. The junction had 5 bases not matched to a gene; V was cut back by 3 bases and J by 5 bases. This CDR3 has 15 residues. Here the CDR3 reads CASSPASGSQDTQYF. CDR3 in DNA: TGTGCCAGCTCACCGGCTAGCGGGAGTCAAGATACGCAGTATTTT.

This chain links TRBV24-1 with TRBJ1-5; D might be TRBD1 (5 bases). Trimming removed 7 bases from V and 0 bases from J, with 15 bases in between. Germline CDR1 and CDR2: KGHDR and SFDVKD. The CDR3 totals 16 residues. For the CDR3, the DNA is TGTGCCACCAGAATGACAGTATCTTATAGCAATCAGCCCCAGCATTTT. Encoded protein: CATRMTVSYSNQPQHF.

The chain has TRBV6-5 and TRBJ2-7, with D hard to call. CDR1 is MNHEY and CDR2 is SVGAGI in the germline V gene. V shed 2 bases and J shed 1 base, with 9 bases lying between them. The CDR3 contains 14 residues. CDR3 coding DNA: TGTGCCAGCAGTTACGCACTGTCTTCCTACGAGCAGTACTTC. It yields the protein CASSYALSSYEQYF.